These T cell receptor beta chains were read from a single sample in a study of molecular identifiers for immune sequencing clone quantification. Via MiXCR, TCRdb re-called the PCR reads, giving one row per CDR3 protein. Of about 500,000 distinct CDR3 sequences listed, 25% were seen once; the top ten hold 0.76%. Input material: naive CD8+ T cells from blood, with Jurkat cell RNA spiked in. The source is a human donor in good health. Some libraries in this study had Jurkat cell RNA spiked in. Each CDR3 is given with its conserved first and last residue. Each record gives: clone size, J gene, D gene, V gene, CDR3 DNA, CDR3 protein. A D gene is named only where the DNA matches it firmly. A clone size is listed for some rows: how often the clone was seen (once, few, many), or a class if it is expanded.

clone_size: .; j_call: TRBJ1-1; d_call: .; v_call: TRBV7-9; cdr3_nt: TGTGCCAGCAGCTTCCCGGGAGACACTGAAGCTTTCTTT; cdr3_aa: CASSFPGDTEAFF
clone_size: .; j_call: TRBJ1-2; d_call: .; v_call: TRBV11-2; cdr3_nt: TGTGCCAGCAGCTTAGTTCCAGGGCGAGCTAACTATGGCTACACCTTC; cdr3_aa: CASSLVPGRANYGYTF
clone_size: .; j_call: TRBJ2-3; d_call: TRBD2; v_call: TRBV12-3/TRBV12-4; cdr3_nt: TGTGCCAGCAGTTTAGCGCGATTGGCGGGAGTCCGTTATACGCAGTATTTT; cdr3_aa: CASSLARLAGVRYTQYF
clone_size: few; j_call: TRBJ2-2; d_call: TRBD2; v_call: TRBV25-1; cdr3_nt: TGTGCCAGCCAGATTGCTAGCGGACCGAACACCGGGGAGCTGTTTTTT; cdr3_aa: CASQIASGPNTGELFF
clone_size: .; j_call: TRBJ1-1; d_call: .; v_call: TRBV6-6; cdr3_nt: TGTGCCAGCACCTCCCTAGGCCGGGGGAGGGACACTGAAGCTTTCTTT; cdr3_aa: CASTSLGRGRDTEAFF
clone_size: many; j_call: TRBJ1-4; d_call: .; v_call: TRBV6-2/TRBV6-3; cdr3_nt: TGTGCCAGCAGTTACAACTTGGGACTCGTACTGTTTTTT; cdr3_aa: CASSYNLGLVLFF
clone_size: few; j_call: TRBJ2-2; d_call: .; v_call: TRBV3-1; cdr3_nt: TGTGCCAGCAGCCAAACCCGGGACATGGATGGGGAGCTGTTTTTT; cdr3_aa: CASSQTRDMDGELFF
clone_size: few; j_call: TRBJ1-5; d_call: .; v_call: TRBV27; cdr3_nt: TGTGCCAGCAGTTTAAAGGGGTTGGAGGGTCAGCCCCAGCATTTT; cdr3_aa: CASSLKGLEGQPQHF
clone_size: few; j_call: TRBJ1-1; d_call: TRBD1; v_call: TRBV7-9; cdr3_nt: TGTGCCAGCAACGACAGGGAGAACGAGAACACTGAAGCTTTCTTT; cdr3_aa: CASNDRENENTEAFF
clone_size: .; j_call: TRBJ1-2; d_call: .; v_call: TRBV3-1; cdr3_nt: TGTGCCAGCAGCCAAGTTACAGACTATTATGGCTACACCTTC; cdr3_aa: CASSQVTDYYGYTF
clone_size: .; j_call: TRBJ2-3; d_call: .; v_call: TRBV4-1; cdr3_nt: TGCGCCAGCAGCCAAGAAGGACCGGGGGGCATCGTTGTCACAGATACGCAGTATTTT; cdr3_aa: CASSQEGPGGIVVTDTQYF
clone_size: .; j_call: TRBJ2-7; d_call: .; v_call: TRBV4-3; cdr3_nt: TGCGCCAGCCGCCTCAGGACAGAGTCCACCTACGAGCAGTACTTC; cdr3_aa: CASRLRTESTYEQYF
clone_size: .; j_call: TRBJ2-1; d_call: .; v_call: TRBV20-1; cdr3_nt: TGCAGTGCTAGAGGGCCATACAATGAGCAGTTCTTC; cdr3_aa: CSARGPYNEQFF
clone_size: .; j_call: TRBJ2-1; d_call: TRBD2; v_call: TRBV7-9; cdr3_nt: TGTGCCAGCAGCTTAGTATCCTCTAGCGGCCGGAGCGGAGAGCAGTTCTTC; cdr3_aa: CASSLVSSSGRSGEQFF
clone_size: .; j_call: TRBJ2-3; d_call: TRBD2; v_call: TRBV20-1; cdr3_nt: TGCAGTGCTAGGACTGGCGGGAGCCCAGATACGCAGTATTTT; cdr3_aa: CSARTGGSPDTQYF
clone_size: .; j_call: TRBJ1-3; d_call: TRBD1; v_call: TRBV2; cdr3_nt: TGTGCCAGCACGACAGGGCAGTCGGGAAACACCATATATTTT; cdr3_aa: CASTTGQSGNTIYF
clone_size: few; j_call: TRBJ1-5; d_call: .; v_call: TRBV15; cdr3_nt: TGTGCCACCAGCAGAGATATGGGGGGCAATCAGCCCCAGCATTTT; cdr3_aa: CATSRDMGGNQPQHF
clone_size: few; j_call: TRBJ1-4; d_call: .; v_call: TRBV7-8; cdr3_nt: TGTGCCAGCAGCCCAATACAGGACGGGGTTGATGAAAAACTGTTTTTT; cdr3_aa: CASSPIQDGVDEKLFF
clone_size: .; j_call: TRBJ2-3; d_call: TRBD1; v_call: TRBV7-3; cdr3_nt: TGTGCCAGCAGCTCCGGACAGGGAAAGGGAGATACGCAGTATTTT; cdr3_aa: CASSSGQGKGDTQYF
clone_size: .; j_call: TRBJ2-1; d_call: .; v_call: TRBV6-5; cdr3_nt: TGTGCCAGCAGTAAACTAGTGGGAGGCTACAATGAGCAGTTCTTC; cdr3_aa: CASSKLVGGYNEQFF
clone_size: few; j_call: TRBJ2-5; d_call: TRBD2; v_call: TRBV4-2; cdr3_nt: TGTGCCAGCAGCCAAGGGGGGGCTAGCGGGCTCCAAGAGACCCAGTACTTC; cdr3_aa: CASSQGGASGLQETQYF
clone_size: many; j_call: TRBJ2-7; d_call: .; v_call: TRBV20-1; cdr3_nt: TGCAGTGCCGAAAGCAAGGCGTCCTCCTACGAGCAGTACTTC; cdr3_aa: CSAESKASSYEQYF
clone_size: .; j_call: TRBJ2-1; d_call: TRBD2; v_call: TRBV4-3; cdr3_nt: TGCGCCAGCAGCCACGCTAGCGGTACTAGCTCCTACAATGAGCAGTTCTTC; cdr3_aa: CASSHASGTSSYNEQFF
clone_size: few; j_call: TRBJ2-7; d_call: .; v_call: TRBV6-5; cdr3_nt: TGTGCCAGCAGTTACCGGGACGGAGGTTACGAGCAGTACTTC; cdr3_aa: CASSYRDGGYEQYF
clone_size: few; j_call: TRBJ2-3; d_call: TRBD2; v_call: TRBV20-1; cdr3_nt: TGCAGTGCTAGAGACCCCTTGACGGGAGGGCGGACAGATACGCAGTATTTT; cdr3_aa: CSARDPLTGGRTDTQYF
clone_size: few; j_call: TRBJ1-5; d_call: .; v_call: TRBV4-1; cdr3_nt: TGCGCCAGCAGCCAAGTGGCGCAAAGGCTCGATCAGCCCCAGCATTTT; cdr3_aa: CASSQVAQRLDQPQHF
clone_size: few; j_call: TRBJ2-3; d_call: TRBD2; v_call: TRBV19; cdr3_nt: TGTGCCAGTAGTATTTCAGCGGGGTTGACAGATACGCAGTATTTT; cdr3_aa: CASSISAGLTDTQYF
clone_size: many; j_call: TRBJ2-4; d_call: .; v_call: TRBV28; cdr3_nt: TGTGCCAGCAATGGAAGGACGTTTAACATTCAGTACTTC; cdr3_aa: CASNGRTFNIQYF
clone_size: many; j_call: TRBJ2-1; d_call: .; v_call: TRBV7-2; cdr3_nt: TGTGCCAGCACCCCCGAATTGGCCTTAGATGAGCAGTTCTTC; cdr3_aa: CASTPELALDEQFF
clone_size: .; j_call: TRBJ2-1; d_call: .; v_call: TRBV5-1; cdr3_nt: TGCGCCTGCAGCTTGGATCAGGGGCCCTACAATGAGCAGTTCTTC; cdr3_aa: CACSLDQGPYNEQFF
clone_size: .; j_call: TRBJ2-7; d_call: .; v_call: TRBV27; cdr3_nt: TGTGCCAGCAGTTTCAGGGCCAACTACGAGCAGTACTTC; cdr3_aa: CASSFRANYEQYF
clone_size: .; j_call: TRBJ2-7; d_call: .; v_call: TRBV4-3; cdr3_nt: TGCGCCAGCAGCCAAGATCGTGGGGGGCTCGTTACCTACGAGCAGTACTTC; cdr3_aa: CASSQDRGGLVTYEQYF
clone_size: .; j_call: TRBJ2-7; d_call: .; v_call: TRBV2; cdr3_nt: TGTGTCAGCAGTGAAGGGTATGGAGGGGGGTACATCTACGAGCAGTACTTC; cdr3_aa: CVSSEGYGGGYIYEQYF
clone_size: few; j_call: TRBJ2-7; d_call: TRBD1; v_call: TRBV13; cdr3_nt: TGTGCCAGCAGCTTAGGAGGGGGCGAATCCTACGAGCAGTACTTC; cdr3_aa: CASSLGGGESYEQYF
clone_size: once; j_call: TRBJ2-2; d_call: .; v_call: TRBV7-9; cdr3_nt: TGTGCCACCACTAGGGAAAGCACCGGGGAGCTGTTTTTT; cdr3_aa: CATTRESTGELFF
clone_size: few; j_call: TRBJ1-2; d_call: .; v_call: TRBV7-9; cdr3_nt: TGTGCCAGCAGTCCTCAAGCTCAGCTCTATGGCTACACCTTC; cdr3_aa: CASSPQAQLYGYTF
clone_size: few; j_call: TRBJ2-1; d_call: .; v_call: TRBV19; cdr3_nt: TGTGCCAGTAGTATAGTGTCCGGAAATGAGCAGTTCTTC; cdr3_aa: CASSIVSGNEQFF
clone_size: many; j_call: TRBJ2-6; d_call: .; v_call: TRBV4-2; cdr3_nt: TGTGCCAGCAGCCAAGAAGGCGGCGGGGCCAACGTCCTGACTTTC; cdr3_aa: CASSQEGGGANVLTF
clone_size: many; j_call: TRBJ2-5; d_call: TRBD1; v_call: TRBV5-6; cdr3_nt: TGTGCCAGCAGCTCACTTCCAGACAGGGTTGGGTCCGAGACCCAGTACTTC; cdr3_aa: CASSSLPDRVGSETQYF
clone_size: .; j_call: TRBJ1-4; d_call: .; v_call: TRBV10-3; cdr3_nt: TGTGCCATCAGTCCGGGGGTGAGGTCTAATGAAAAACTGTTTTTT; cdr3_aa: CAISPGVRSNEKLFF
clone_size: .; j_call: TRBJ1-5; d_call: .; v_call: TRBV12-3/TRBV12-4; cdr3_nt: TGTGCCAGCTATGCTGGGGGAGTCAATCAGCCCCAGCATTTT; cdr3_aa: CASYAGGVNQPQHF
clone_size: many; j_call: TRBJ1-2; d_call: .; v_call: TRBV4-3; cdr3_nt: TGCGCCAGCAGCCCCGGCCGAGGCTCATATGGCTACACCTTC; cdr3_aa: CASSPGRGSYGYTF
clone_size: many; j_call: TRBJ1-5; d_call: .; v_call: TRBV6-2/TRBV6-3; cdr3_nt: TGTGCCAGCAGTCCTCTTGAGTTGGCAGCTAATCAGCCCCAGCATTTT; cdr3_aa: CASSPLELAANQPQHF
clone_size: many; j_call: TRBJ1-1; d_call: TRBD1; v_call: TRBV7-9; cdr3_nt: TGTGCCAGCAACAGGGGGAACACTGAAGCTTTCTTT; cdr3_aa: CASNRGNTEAFF